The following is a T cell receptor beta chain sequence with its context. Its target is unknown. This sample is drawn from a study of memory CD4+ T cells and cytomegalovirus serostatus. The sort gate was single viable CD3+CD4+CD8-CD45RO+ cells for memory CD4+ T cells. Serostatus was set by detecting CMV pp150, pp28, p38, p52 IgG. CD4+ T cells were isolated by positive magnetic selection. Per the original data handling: After removing out-of-frame reads, around 2,000,000 distinct TCRbeta sequences remained. This table comes from immunoSEQ multiplex PCR, and its TCRdb copy is limited to in-frame clones, with some not included. Clone size and the V and J calls come from that table; the DNA yielded D and trimming. The sample contains 35,000 to 50,000 clones, 79% of which appear only once. The germline V gene has CDR1 SNHLY and CDR2 FYNNEI. The CDR3 runs 14 residues. The V end lost 4 bases, the J end lost 5 bases, and 14 bases lay between the germline ends.

General study findings and limits: CD4+ memory repertoires contained 67 of 164 reported CMV TCRbeta sequences.

J is TRBJ1-1 and V is TRBV2; the D is unclear. Material for sequencing was memory CD4+ T cells from blood. This TCR came from an adult in good health and CMV-seronegative. CDR3 bases: TGTGCCAGCAGTGTGAAGGCAGAGGAAACTGAAGCTTTCTTT. It encodes CASSVKAEETEAFF. The complete variable domain, with remaining parts taken from reference TRBV2 and TRBJ1-1, reads EPEVTQTPSHQVTQMGQEVILRCVPISNHLYFYWYRQILGQKVEFLVSFYNNEISEKSEIFDDQFSVERPDGSNFTLKIRSTKLEDSAMYFCASSVKAEETEAFFGQGTRLTVV.